This T cell receptor (beta chain) was captured in a study of beta chain features in type 1 diabetes. For the study at large: The samples had approximately 100,000,000 sorted cells examined in all.

About this clone itself: Its antigen is as yet unknown.

Sorted CD4+ subsets: naive, central memory, regulatory, stem cell-like memory (CD45RO/CCR7/CD25/CD127/CD95/CD27 panel). Study results and limitations: Naive, central memory and Treg TCRB repertoires seemed to resemble each other more closely in patients than they did in healthy donors. Researchers could not determine here whether HLA type influences TCRB rearrangement. Moderate yet significant TCRB CDR3 shortening was seen in Type 1 diabetes patients in all four CD4+ subsets.

Expressed TCRB transcripts were sequenced, since all the RNA that had been isolated was reverse transcribed. Profiled with immunoSEQ multiplex PCR; TCRdb holds only in-frame clones, not every one. The sample carries roughly 700,000 clones, 13% recorded once. CDR3 length equals 14 residues. The V segment lost 5 bases and the J segment 2 bases; nucleotides outside the gene matches: 3. Per germline, CDR1 SGHTA and CDR2 FQGNSA. V gene TRBV7-2 combines with J gene TRBJ2-3; TRBD2 aligns across 8 bases. Sample: naive CD4+ T cells from blood. This TCR derives from a man aged 18 to 29 with type 1 diabetes. The CDR3 reads CASSPGGPTDTQYF. The CDR3 nucleotides read TGTGCCAGCAGCCCGGGGGGGCCCACAGATACGCAGTATTTT.